This TCR beta chain originates from a study of T cell responses to AZD1222 COVID-19 vaccine. Study-level results: Clonal diversity was possibly underestimated, and the donors were mostly white British, with more females. Only 5 or 6 individuals given AZD1222 were seropositive at baseline. Only after the peak T cell response were repertoires sampled.

Regarding this clone: Its antigen is undetermined.

This table comes from immunoSEQ multiplex PCR, and its TCRdb copy is limited to in-frame clones, with some not included. The sample yields 80,000 or so clones, nearly 90% seen once. The germline V gene has CDR1 MNHNY and CDR2 SVGAGI (reference sequence). The CDR3 loop spans 16 amino acids. With V trimmed by 5 bases and J by 2 bases, 12 bases remained unmatched. This material consisted of peripheral blood, taken on day 0 of AZD1222 vaccination. The TCR comes from an adult in good health. The rearrangement joins TRBV6-6 to TRBJ2-7; TRBD1 agrees at 7 bases. CDR3 sequence: CASSGYQQGSPYEQYF. CDR3 sequence (DNA): TGTGCCAGCAGTGGGTACCAACAGGGGTCCCCCTACGAGCAGTACTTC.